This is a list of T cell receptor beta chains from one sample in a study of identifying expanded T cells in peripheral blood. Data came from immunoSEQ multiplex PCR; TCRdb stores just in-frame clones and leaves some out. The sample lists over 100,000 clones, around 89% occurring once. Sample: blood. These receptors were taken from a person aged 18-69 years in good health. Each CDR3 is given with its conserved first and last residue. The order of the fields is J gene, D gene, V gene, clone size, CDR3 protein, CDR3 DNA. The D gene is left open where the match is weak. Clone size is given for some rows only: seen once, a few or many times, or a class if the clone is expanded.

J gene: TRBJ1-5; D gene: TRBD1; V gene: TRBV10-1; clone size: few; CDR3 protein: CASTFDRGSNQPQHF; CDR3 DNA: TGCGCCAGTACCTTCGACAGGGGCAGCAATCAGCCCCAGCATTTT
J gene: TRBJ2-3; D gene: -; V gene: TRBV7-2; clone size: -; CDR3 protein: CASSGQKLDTQYF; CDR3 DNA: TGTGCCAGCAGCGGACAGAAACTAGATACGCAGTATTTT
J gene: TRBJ1-5; D gene: TRBD1; V gene: TRBV7-8; clone size: few; CDR3 protein: CASSPTEGANQPQHF; CDR3 DNA: TGTGCCAGCAGCCCTACAGAGGGGGCCAATCAGCCCCAGCATTTT
J gene: TRBJ1-3; D gene: -; V gene: TRBV15; clone size: -; CDR3 protein: CAIRGASGNTIYF; CDR3 DNA: TGTGCCATCCGGGGAGCCTCGGGAAACACCATATATTTT
J gene: TRBJ1-1; D gene: -; V gene: TRBV10-3; clone size: -; CDR3 protein: CAISHGENTEAFF; CDR3 DNA: TGTGCCATCAGCCACGGGGAAAACACTGAAGCTTTCTTT
J gene: TRBJ2-2; D gene: -; V gene: TRBV5-1; clone size: -; CDR3 protein: CASSLDSLNTGELFF; CDR3 DNA: TGCGCCAGCAGCTTGGACAGTTTGAACACCGGGGAGCTGTTTTTT
J gene: TRBJ2-1; D gene: TRBD2; V gene: TRBV7-2; clone size: -; CDR3 protein: CASSSLRGGDNEQFF; CDR3 DNA: TGTGCCAGCAGCTCCCTGCGGGGGGGGGACAATGAGCAGTTCTTC
J gene: TRBJ2-4; D gene: -; V gene: TRBV28; clone size: -; CDR3 protein: CASSFPRKGLENIQYF; CDR3 DNA: TGTGCCAGCAGTTTCCCCCGGAAGGGGTTGGAAAACATTCAGTACTTC
J gene: TRBJ1-4; D gene: -; V gene: TRBV15; clone size: -; CDR3 protein: CATSRDRIDNEKLFF; CDR3 DNA: TGTGCCACCAGCAGAGATAGGATAGATAATGAAAAACTGTTTTTT
J gene: TRBJ1-2; D gene: -; V gene: TRBV9; clone size: -; CDR3 protein: CASSVGTSSGYTF; CDR3 DNA: TGTGCCAGCAGCGTAGGTACGTCCTCTGGCTACACCTTC
J gene: TRBJ2-6; D gene: -; V gene: TRBV2; clone size: -; CDR3 protein: CASSDAAYSGANVLTF; CDR3 DNA: TGTGCCAGCAGTGATGCGGCTTACTCTGGGGCCAACGTCCTGACTTTC
J gene: TRBJ2-4; D gene: TRBD2; V gene: TRBV28; clone size: -; CDR3 protein: CASSSGTSGSAYIQYF; CDR3 DNA: TGTGCCAGCAGTTCTGGGACTAGCGGGAGTGCTTACATTCAGTACTTC
J gene: TRBJ2-1; D gene: -; V gene: TRBV18; clone size: -; CDR3 protein: CASSPQEGANEQFF; CDR3 DNA: TGTGCCAGCTCACCACAGGAGGGGGCAAATGAGCAGTTCTTC
J gene: TRBJ2-7; D gene: TRBD1; V gene: TRBV7-2; clone size: -; CDR3 protein: CASSLQPTGYEQYF; CDR3 DNA: TGTGCCAGCAGCCTCCAACCGACAGGGTACGAGCAGTACTTC
J gene: TRBJ2-3; D gene: -; V gene: TRBV18; clone size: -; CDR3 protein: CASSPVMGLTENTDTQYF; CDR3 DNA: TGTGCCAGCTCACCAGTTATGGGTTTGACAGAAAACACAGATACGCAGTATTTT
J gene: TRBJ1-4; D gene: -; V gene: TRBV5-1; clone size: -; CDR3 protein: CASSLGTSGSEKLFF; CDR3 DNA: TGCGCCAGCAGCCTGGGGACCTCGGGGTCTGAAAAACTGTTTTTT
J gene: TRBJ1-2; D gene: TRBD1; V gene: TRBV15; clone size: -; CDR3 protein: CATSRVPRDRIDGYTF; CDR3 DNA: TGTGCCACCAGCAGAGTCCCCCGGGACAGGATCGATGGCTACACCTTC
J gene: TRBJ2-2; D gene: -; V gene: TRBV6-1; clone size: -; CDR3 protein: CASSEGWGTVNTGELFF; CDR3 DNA: TGTGCCAGCAGTGAAGGGTGGGGGACGGTGAACACCGGGGAGCTGTTTTTT
J gene: TRBJ1-1; D gene: -; V gene: TRBV30; clone size: -; CDR3 protein: CAWRVGTEAFF; CDR3 DNA: TGTGCCTGGAGGGTTGGCACTGAAGCTTTCTTT
J gene: TRBJ2-3; D gene: -; V gene: TRBV19; clone size: -; CDR3 protein: CASSEGRLVVDTQYF; CDR3 DNA: TGTGCCAGTAGTGAGGGTCGGCTAGTAGTGGATACGCAGTATTTT
J gene: TRBJ1-5; D gene: TRBD1; V gene: TRBV27; clone size: once; CDR3 protein: CASSSLSQGMGQPQHF; CDR3 DNA: TGTGCCAGCAGTTCCCTGTCACAGGGGATGGGTCAGCCCCAGCATTTT
J gene: TRBJ2-1; D gene: TRBD1; V gene: TRBV18; clone size: -; CDR3 protein: CASSPFRDRVSNEQFF; CDR3 DNA: TGTGCCAGCTCACCATTCCGGGACAGGGTAAGCAATGAGCAGTTCTTC